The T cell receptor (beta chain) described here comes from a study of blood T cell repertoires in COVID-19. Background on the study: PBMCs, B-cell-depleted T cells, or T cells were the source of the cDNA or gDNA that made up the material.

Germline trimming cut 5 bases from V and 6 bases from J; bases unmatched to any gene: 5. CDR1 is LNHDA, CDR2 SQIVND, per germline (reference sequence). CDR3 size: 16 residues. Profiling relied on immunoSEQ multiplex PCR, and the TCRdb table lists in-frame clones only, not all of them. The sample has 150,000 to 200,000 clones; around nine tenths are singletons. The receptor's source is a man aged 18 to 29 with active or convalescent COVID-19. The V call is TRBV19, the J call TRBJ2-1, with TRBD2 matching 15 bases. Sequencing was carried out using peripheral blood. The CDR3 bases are TGTGCCAGTAGTCCCTGGACTAGCGGGAGGGCCAATGAGCAGTTCTTC. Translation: CASSPWTSGRANEQFF.